The TCR beta chain under discussion was sequenced for a study of blood T cells in healthy people across ages (dated by TCRdb to about 2015). Regarding the study in general: In model experiments, roughly one uniquely barcoded TCR beta cDNA molecule per two T cells was captured by template switching. To track age-related changes in TCR beta repertoire diversity, the study relied on deep sequencing normalized with unique cDNA molecular identifiers. The donors were divided into four age groups: young (average around 17 years), middle-aged (approximately 39), aged (about 62) and long-lived (roughly 82). To avoid experimental bias, donors of different ages were distributed randomly across sequencing lanes. The study analyzed two additional independent replicas of 1 million unique cDNA reads from the same blood draw for two donors, one aged 18 to 29 and one aged 80 or older.

Receptor libraries were prepared by 5' RACE. Sequenced on an Illumina HiSeq 2500. A second roughly 6 to 12 cycle PCR used a sample-barcoded 5' primer and a J-beta primer mix. Each TCR beta cDNA molecule received a unique molecular identifier from a template-switch 5' adaptor carrying 12 random nucleotides. At least 2.5 million CDR3-containing paired-end reads were obtained from each sample. All of the RNA was converted into first-strand cDNA using the Mint cDNA synthesis kit, with a TRBC-specific oligonucleotide serving as the primer. Following uracil-DNA glycosylase treatment, all cDNA underwent a first 18-cycle PCR with the universal primers M1SS and BC2_uni_R. Regarding the original processing steps: For normalization, 1 million high-quality reads were randomly selected from each sample, with every read carrying a distinct molecular identifier. Reads sharing molecular identifiers were discarded rather than binned into consensus sequences. MiTCR, set to a Q25 quality threshold and the strictest error-elimination algorithm, was used for CDR3 identification, clonotype clustering and error correction. A nonparametric unseen species model with Euler transformation was used to estimate a lower bound on total TCR beta diversity. TCRdb reanalyzed the raw reads on its own, using fastp at Q25 for trimming and MiXCR for clone calling, and kept in-frame beta chains. Every distinct CDR3 protein forms one entry, paired with its most common genes and DNA. V and J calls and clone size were set by TCRdb, not the authors. For this sample the table gives more than 650,000 distinct CDR3 sequences, of which over 20% were detected only once. 22% of the sample is in the top ten clones.

The CDR3 starts with the cysteine, ends with the phenylalanine, and has 13 residues. Only the CDR3 DNA stays, 39 bases, in frame from base 1. CDR1 and CDR2 were assigned from the germline V gene as SQVTM and ANQGSEA. At the junction V is shortened by 6 bases and J by 6 bases, with 15 bases in between. Study-level results and caveats: Observed TCR beta diversity correlated strongly with the percentage of naive T cells measured by flow cytometry. As age increased, observed TCR beta diversity per million T cells dropped in a roughly linear way, and a significant reduction was already evident by age about 40. Bulk unsorted PBMC profiling prevented conclusive comparison of naive and antigen-experienced compartments. The CMV infection status of donors was not known, potentially confounding age-related changes in expanded clonotypes. The long-lived group showed more naive CD4+ T cells, fewer expanded clones and increased TCR diversity than the aged group, suggesting age selection. Estimates of total diversity based on one million sequenced T cells were regarded as lower bounds and as underestimates.

Details on this clonotype: Which antigen it targets is not known. The record has no base qualities; no much larger clone is one base away.

The donors were 40 or so Caucasian individuals from Russia, aged roughly 6 to 90 years, who were systemically healthy. Each donor gave around 9.8 milliliters of peripheral blood, collected into EDTA-treated Vacutainer tubes. Ficoll-Paque density-gradient centrifugation was used to isolate PBMCs, with at least 6.5 million obtained per sample. Total RNA, at least 6 micrograms per sample, was extracted from PBMCs with Trizol reagent. For every donor, an aliquot of PBMCs went through flow cytometry to measure the percentages of naive CD45RAhigh/CD27high T cells. Sequencing was done on a sample of blood. The receptor was isolated from a man aged 65-85 years in good health. In this chain, TRBV29-1 is recombined with TRBJ1-5, and possibly TRBD1, on 6 matching bases. The DNA is as follows: TGCAGCGTGGCACAGGGAGAAGGTCAGCCCCAGCATTTT. Its protein product is CSVAQGEGQPQHF.